These 29 T cell receptor beta chains came from one sample sequenced in a study of T cell changes during pregnancy in multiple sclerosis. TCRdb's table, derived via immunoSEQ multiplex PCR, lists solely in-frame clones and lacks some. Of 75,000 to 100,000 clones in the sample, 90% to 95% are singletons; the top ten hold roughly 2.3%. The sequencing used peripheral blood, collected after pregnancy. The receptor source for this set is a female donor in good health, enrolled as a control in a pregnancy study.

The CDR3: CASSLARSGRSRGETQYF. CDR3 in DNA: TGCGCCAGCAGCTTGGCTCGGAGCGGGAGGAGTAGGGGAGAGACCCAGTACTTC. This chain uses TRBV5-1 with TRBJ2-5; 9 bases match TRBD2. The CDR3 is 18 residues long. V trimming: 0 bases; J trimming: 4 bases; junction bases outside the gene matches: 13. Germline V CDR1 and CDR2: SGHRS, YFSETQ. The variable domain in full, completed from reference TRBV5-1 and TRBJ2-5, reads KAGVTQTPRYLIKTRGQQVTLSCSPISGHRSVSWYQQTPGQGLQFLFEYFSETQRNKGNFPGRFSGRQFSNSRSEMNVSTLELGDSALYLCASSLARSGRSRGETQYFGPGTRLLVL.

The J gene is TRBJ2-4, the V gene TRBV4-2; a weak D match, TRBD2 (6 bases). The CDR3 is made up of 16 amino acids. The V gene lost 0 bases and the J gene lost 9 bases, with 18 bases spanning the gap. The germline V gene has CDR1 LGHNA and CDR2 YNFKEQ. CDR3 region: CASSQDVRTTNAIQYF. DNA for the CDR3: TGTGCCAGCAGCCAAGACGTAAGGACTACCAACGCCATTCAGTACTTC.

The rearrangement links TRBV28 to TRBJ2-7; 12 positions agree with TRBD1. The CDR3 is 15 residues long. V lost 11 bases and J lost 7; bases outside the gene matches: 15. Germline CDR1 MDHEN, CDR2 SYDVKM. The CDR3 loop reads CAGTPGGQGAGEQYF. The CDR3 coding sequence is TGTGCCGGTACCCCGGGGGGACAGGGGGCCGGAGAGCAGTACTTC.

The J gene is TRBJ2-4, the V gene TRBV11-2; D may be TRBD2 (6 bases). Germline V CDR1 and CDR2: SGHAT, FQNNGV. The CDR3 loop spans 13 amino acids. The V end lost 6 bases, the J end lost 2 bases, and 8 bases lay between the germline ends. DNA of the CDR3: TGTGCCAGCAGTGGAGGGCCCAAAAACATTCAGTACTTC. As protein: CASSGGPKNIQYF.

The chain has TRBV27 and TRBJ2-7; TRBD2 agrees at 9 bases. CDR1 MNHEY and CDR2 SMNVEV come from the germline V gene (reference sequence). The CDR3 contains 14 residues. The trim removed 5 bases at V and 0 bases at J, leaving 2 bases unmatched. Written as DNA, the CDR3 is TGTGCCAGCAGTGGTAGCGGGAGCTCCTACGAGCAGTACTTC. Translating it yields CASSGSGSSYEQYF.

The chain employs TRBV15 and TRBJ2-2; 11 bases map to TRBD2. The CDR3 has 15 residues. Germline V CDR1 and CDR2: LNHNV, YYDKDF (reference sequence). The J segment lost 7 bases and the V segment lost 11 bases, leaving 12 bases of the junction unmatched. In DNA form, the CDR3 reads TGTGCCTTCAGCACGACTAGCGGGATGAACGGGGAGCTGTTTTTT. Amino acids: CAFSTTSGMNGELFF.

This clone is a singleton in its sample. The chain carries TRBV11-2 and TRBJ2-3, with unresolved D. This CDR3 has 13 residues. Between the trimmed V and J ends, which lost 3 bases and 0 bases, there was a span of 4 bases. The germline V gene has CDR1 SGHAT and CDR2 FQNNGV. CDR3 DNA sequence: TGTGCCAGCAGCTTTCCTAGCACAGATACGCAGTATTTT. Its protein is CASSFPSTDTQYF.

The rearrangement uses TRBV5-1 and TRBJ2-2; no definite D call. This CDR3 region has 15 residues. CDR1 is SGHRS, CDR2 YFSETQ, per germline. V lost 3 bases and J lost 0, with 9 bases in between. This CDR3 reads CASSSGQANTGELFF. The CDR3 DNA is TGCGCCAGCAGCTCGGGTCAAGCGAACACCGGGGAGCTGTTTTTT.

The chain has TRBV4-2 and TRBJ1-1; no firm D call. Germline V CDR1 and CDR2: LGHNA, YNFKEQ. The CDR3 runs 11 residues. Deletions cut 1 base from V and 11 bases from J, with 8 bases between. The CDR3 nucleotides read TGTGCCAGCAGCCAAGGAGGGTACGCTTTCTTT. Translation gives CASSQGGYAFF.

The chain couples TRBV18 to TRBJ1-1; D is perhaps TRBD1 (5 bases). The germline V gene encodes CDR1 KGHSH and CDR2 LQKENI. This CDR3 has 15 amino acids. Trimming pared 2 bases from V and 8 bases from J, leaving 18 bases between. The DNA for the CDR3 is TGTGCCAGCTCACCATCCCGCCGCCCCGGGGGAGAAGCTTTCTTT. Its translation is CASSPSRRPGGEAFF.

The genes are TRBV7-9 and TRBJ2-3, with 9 bases fitting TRBD1. The trim removed 3 bases at V and 5 bases at J, leaving 6 bases unmatched. CDR3 size: 15 residues. In germline, CDR1 is SEHNR, CDR2 FQNEAQ (reference sequence). The CDR3 protein is CASSFGQGMVDTQYF. DNA of the CDR3: TGTGCCAGCAGCTTCGGACAGGGGATGGTAGATACGCAGTATTTT.

This clone was counted only a few times. V is TRBV6-4 and J is TRBJ2-7; TRBD2 matches 10 bases. The CDR3 consists of 15 residues. The V gene end was trimmed by 4 bases and the J gene end by 2 bases; junction bases not matched to a gene: 5. Germline assignment: CDR1 MRHNA and CDR2 SNTAGT. The CDR3 sequence is CASSATSGAPYEQYF. The CDR3 DNA is TGTGCCAGCAGTGCCACTAGCGGGGCACCCTACGAGCAGTACTTC.

This sequence joins TRBV15 and TRBJ2-1; possible D gene TRBD2, 6 bases. Germline-derived CDR1 and CDR2 are LNHNV and YYDKDF (reference sequence). Trimming took 6 bases from V and 4 from J, leaving 13 bases between them. This CDR3 has 14 residues. The CDR3 sequence is CATSPGVGYNEQFF. The CDR3 region has the DNA TGTGCCACCAGTCCGGGGGTTGGGTACAATGAGCAGTTCTTC. Full variable domain (rest looked up from reference TRBV15 and TRBJ2-1): DAMVIQNPRYQVTQFGKPVTLSCSQTLNHNVMYWYQQKSSQAPKLLFHYYDKDFNNEADTPDNFQSRRPNTSFCFLDIRSPGLGDTAMYLCATSPGVGYNEQFFGPGTRLTVL.

V usage is TRBV28 and J usage is TRBJ1-3; D is unresolved. The CDR3 length is 14 residues. Germline V gives CDR1 MDHEN, CDR2 SYDVKM. Trimming shortened V by 2 bases and J by 4 bases, and 9 bases separated the two germline ends. The CDR3 nucleotides read TGTGCCAGCAGTTTAATCGGGGTAGGAAACACCATATATTTT. Its translation is CASSLIGVGNTIYF.

This chain connects TRBV7-9 to TRBJ2-1; tentative D call: TRBD1 (5 bases). Trimming cost V 5 bases and J 4 bases, with 18 bases left between them. CDR1 is SEHNR and CDR2 is FQNEAQ in the germline V gene (reference sequence). The CDR3 covers 16 residues. CDR3 sequence reads: CASSKDNPLHYNEQFF. CDR3 coding DNA: TGTGCCAGCAGCAAGGACAATCCCCTCCATTACAATGAGCAGTTCTTC.

This sequence joins TRBV30 and TRBJ1-1, with TRBD1 matching over 7 bases. The CDR3 runs 13 residues. CDR1 and CDR2 (germline): GTSNPN, SVGIG (reference sequence). Losses at the gene ends were 4 bases for V and 11 bases for J; bases not matched to a gene: 13. The CDR3 loop is CAWTPEGARVAFF. The CDR3 DNA is TGTGCCTGGACTCCAGAGGGGGCGCGCGTCGCTTTCTTT.

The V gene is TRBV5-4, the J gene TRBJ2-5, with 12 positions matching TRBD1. CDR1 is SGHNT, CDR2 YYREEE, per germline (reference sequence). Trimming took 4 bases from V and 6 from J; bases not matched to a gene: 7. The CDR3 is made up of 15 amino acids. The CDR3 loop reads CASSLRDRGRKTQYF. In DNA form, the CDR3 reads TGTGCCAGCAGCCTCCGGGACAGGGGGCGAAAGACCCAGTACTTC.

The rearrangement uses TRBV27 and TRBJ2-7; the D gene is possibly TRBD1 (6 bases). Between the trimmed V and J ends, which lost 5 bases and 4 bases, there was a span of 15 bases. Germline CDR1 and CDR2: MNHEY and SMNVEV (reference sequence). The CDR3 totals 14 residues. For the CDR3, the DNA is TGTGCCAGCAGTCTCGCAGGGGTTTTATACGAGCAGTACTTC. As protein: CASSLAGVLYEQYF.

CDR3 in amino acids: CASSEGGDRADEQYF. CDR3 in DNA: TGTGCCAGCAGTGAAGGGGGGGACAGGGCCGACGAGCAGTACTTC. The chain uses TRBV6-1 and TRBJ2-7; TRBD1 matches at 9 bases. Germline CDR1 is MNHNS and CDR2 is SASEGT. This CDR3 spans 15 amino acids. The V segment lost 1 base and the J segment 5 bases; nucleotides outside the gene matches: 6.

The genes are TRBV5-1 and TRBJ1-3; TRBD1 matches 8 bases. CDR1 and CDR2 from the germline V gene are SGHRS and YFSETQ. This CDR3 has 15 residues. J lost 0 bases, V lost 4 bases, and 3 bases had no gene match. The CDR3 loop is CASSPGQDSGNTIYF. In DNA, the CDR3 is TGCGCCAGCAGCCCGGGACAGGACTCTGGAAACACCATATATTTT.

This clone was seen ten or more times. The chain uses TRBV28 and TRBJ1-2; no clear D gene. From germline, CDR1 is MDHEN and CDR2 SYDVKM. V shed 2 bases and J shed 5 bases, with 18 bases lying between them. This CDR3 is 16 amino acids long. The DNA of the CDR3 is TGTGCCAGCAGTTTACGGAGGTGGGGAGTTGATTATGGCTACACCTTC. This encodes CASSLRRWGVDYGYTF.

On this clone itself: One end of the junction varies from germline; a read error may be responsible. The chain recombines TRBV29-1 with TRBJ2-3, with D unresolved. This CDR3 is 16 amino acids long. CDR1 is SQVTM and CDR2 is ANQGSEA in the germline V gene. The CDR3 region has the DNA TGCAGCGTAGAAGGCACCGAGAGCCCCCCCAGGGATACGCAGTATTTT. Its protein is CSVEGTESPPRDTQYF.

This chain joins TRBV18 and TRBJ1-3; 10 nucleotides align to TRBD1. Germline CDR1 is KGHSH and CDR2 is LQKENI. After removal of 3 bases from V and 4 bases from J, the junction contained 12 bases not matched to a gene. This CDR3 is 18 amino acids long. CDR3 in DNA: TGTGCCAGCTCACCCAATCGTGGGACAGGGGCTTCGGGAAACACCATATATTTT. Protein product: CASSPNRGTGASGNTIYF.

V and J are TRBV27 and TRBJ2-1; 8 nucleotides match TRBD2. V was clipped by 3 bases and J by 7 bases; unmatched bases: 8. There are 15 residues in the CDR3. Germline V gene lookup returns CDR1 MNHEY and CDR2 SMNVEV (reference sequence). The CDR3 reads CASSFSSGRSNEQFF. In nucleotides, the CDR3 is TGTGCCAGCAGTTTCTCCAGCGGGAGATCGAATGAGCAGTTCTTC.

V is TRBV28 and J is TRBJ2-6; possibly TRBD2 for D (5 bases). Germline assignment: CDR1 MDHEN and CDR2 SYDVKM. The CDR3 consists of 18 residues. Trimming cost V 7 bases and J 0 bases, with 19 bases left between them. The DNA of the CDR3 is TGTGCCAGCACTCCCCCAGGACTGGGCTTCTCTGGGGCCAACGTCCTGACTTTC. Translated, it gives CASTPPGLGFSGANVLTF.

The chain links TRBV18 to TRBJ2-1; D unclear. V was cut by 2 bases and J by 3 bases, with 8 bases left in between. The CDR3 spans 14 residues. Germline V gene lookup returns CDR1 KGHSH and CDR2 LQKENI. The CDR3 coding sequence is TGTGCCAGCTCACCAGAGTCGGTCTACAATGAGCAGTTCTTC. The encoded protein is CASSPESVYNEQFF.

The rearrangement joins TRBV5-1 to TRBJ1-4; D gene unclear. In germline, CDR1 is SGHRS, CDR2 YFSETQ. V gave up 6 bases and J gave up 0 bases, with 9 bases separating them. The CDR3 contains 14 residues. CDR3 in amino acids: CASKQDSTNEKLFF. The CDR3 coding sequence is TGCGCCAGCAAGCAGGACTCAACTAATGAAAAACTGTTTTTT.

J is TRBJ2-5 and V is TRBV19; 10 bases map to TRBD2. The CDR3 has 16 amino acids. Germline V gene sequence: CDR1 LNHDA, CDR2 SQIVND (reference sequence). Losses at the gene ends were 6 bases for V and 2 bases for J; bases not matched to a gene: 9. CDR3 DNA sequence: TGTGCCAGTAGCCCCGTAGCGGGGGGCCCGCAAGAGACCCAGTACTTC. Its protein is CASSPVAGGPQETQYF.

This chain joins TRBV11-2 and TRBJ2-4; tentative D call: TRBD1 (5 bases). V lost 5 bases and J 15 bases, leaving 20 bases between the germline ends. CDR1 is SGHAT and CDR2 is FQNNGV in the germline V gene. The CDR3 length is 13 residues. DNA for the CDR3: TGTGCCAGCAGCCGTGGCTTAGACCCCAGGGCGTACTTC. The encoded protein is CASSRGLDPRAYF.